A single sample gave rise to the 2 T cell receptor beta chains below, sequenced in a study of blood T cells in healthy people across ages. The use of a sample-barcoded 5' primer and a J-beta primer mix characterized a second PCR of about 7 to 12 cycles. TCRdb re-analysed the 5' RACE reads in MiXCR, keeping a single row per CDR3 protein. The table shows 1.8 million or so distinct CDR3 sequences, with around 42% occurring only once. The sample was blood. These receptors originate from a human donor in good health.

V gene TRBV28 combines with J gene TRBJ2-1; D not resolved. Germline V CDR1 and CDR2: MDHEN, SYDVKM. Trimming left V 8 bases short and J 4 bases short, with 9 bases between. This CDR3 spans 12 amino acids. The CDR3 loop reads CASGDAYNEQFF. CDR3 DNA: TGTGCCAGCGGTGACGCTTACAATGAGCAGTTCTTC.

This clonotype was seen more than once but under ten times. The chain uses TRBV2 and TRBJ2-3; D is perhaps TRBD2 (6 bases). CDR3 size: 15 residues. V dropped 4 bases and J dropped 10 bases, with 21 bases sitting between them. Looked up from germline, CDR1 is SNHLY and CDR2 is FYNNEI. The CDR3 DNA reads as TGTGCCAGCAGTGGGAGGACTAATCCCCTGGCTGCGCAGTATTTT. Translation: CASSGRTNPLAAQYF.